Listed below are T cell receptor beta chains from one sample, sequenced in a study of T cells in Graves' hyperthyroidism and ophthalmopathy. TCRdb re-called the multiplex PCR reads with MiXCR, one entry per CDR3 protein. The sample contains some 500,000 distinct CDR3 sequences, under 15% of which appear only once. Specimen: blood. These receptor sequences come from a woman aged 18-30 years with Graves' hyperthyroidism. Both conserved end residues are trimmed from each CDR3. Fields, in order: clone size, J gene, V gene, CDR3 protein. Clone size is stated in some rows and not others, as once, few, many or a class when expanded.

clone size: .; J gene: TRBJ1-2; V gene: TRBV5-5; CDR3 protein: ASSLTTTIGYYGYT
clone size: .; J gene: TRBJ2-2; V gene: TRBV20-1; CDR3 protein: SARSSAHGELF
clone size: many; J gene: TRBJ2-3; V gene: TRBV29-1; CDR3 protein: SETESTDTQY
clone size: .; J gene: TRBJ2-7; V gene: TRBV12-3/TRBV12-4; CDR3 protein: ASNPGLAPWEVSYEQY
clone size: many; J gene: TRBJ2-1; V gene: TRBV7-6; CDR3 protein: ASSSAGSHNEQF
clone size: many; J gene: TRBJ1-2; V gene: TRBV2; CDR3 protein: ASSYSYGYT
clone size: .; J gene: TRBJ2-2; V gene: TRBV3-1; CDR3 protein: ASNFAATGELF
clone size: few; J gene: TRBJ2-3; V gene: TRBV19; CDR3 protein: ASSMSRDTDTQY
clone size: many; J gene: TRBJ1-2; V gene: TRBV14; CDR3 protein: ASSVTGGGRYGYT
clone size: .; J gene: TRBJ2-7; V gene: TRBV6-1; CDR3 protein: ASWVAGVPYEQY
clone size: .; J gene: TRBJ1-2; V gene: TRBV12-3/TRBV12-4; CDR3 protein: ASTAGGDYGYT
clone size: many; J gene: TRBJ2-5; V gene: TRBV7-2; CDR3 protein: ASSLGAGGRETQY
clone size: .; J gene: TRBJ2-5; V gene: TRBV20-1; CDR3 protein: SASSGQGAQQETQY
clone size: many; J gene: TRBJ2-3; V gene: TRBV15; CDR3 protein: ATSRGSGSYTDTQY
clone size: .; J gene: TRBJ2-1; V gene: TRBV5-1; CDR3 protein: ASSLGPHGRDEQF
clone size: .; J gene: TRBJ1-1; V gene: TRBV7-6; CDR3 protein: ASSLWVGPNTEAF
clone size: many; J gene: TRBJ1-3; V gene: TRBV6-1; CDR3 protein: ASSRDSASGNTIY
clone size: .; J gene: TRBJ2-7; V gene: TRBV7-6; CDR3 protein: ASSLDGAEQY
clone size: .; J gene: TRBJ2-2; V gene: TRBV20-1; CDR3 protein: SARPVGERGNTGELF
clone size: few; J gene: TRBJ2-2; V gene: TRBV30; CDR3 protein: AWGVWRGLNTGELF
clone size: many; J gene: TRBJ2-7; V gene: TRBV5-1; CDR3 protein: ASSLLLGQSSYEQY
clone size: many; J gene: TRBJ1-2; V gene: TRBV12-3/TRBV12-4; CDR3 protein: ASSFALTDYGYT
clone size: few; J gene: TRBJ2-1; V gene: TRBV3-1; CDR3 protein: ASSPTSVGEQF
clone size: .; J gene: TRBJ1-6; V gene: TRBV12-3/TRBV12-4; CDR3 protein: ASSSDSSYNSPLH
clone size: .; J gene: TRBJ2-1; V gene: TRBV5-6; CDR3 protein: ASSLFSSGHNEQF
clone size: .; J gene: TRBJ2-1; V gene: TRBV9; CDR3 protein: ANSFRLAGGPRHNEQF
clone size: few; J gene: TRBJ2-4; V gene: TRBV4-1; CDR3 protein: ASSQEPPQGLAKNIQY
clone size: .; J gene: TRBJ2-1; V gene: TRBV10-3; CDR3 protein: AISDRTANEQF
clone size: many; J gene: TRBJ2-3; V gene: TRBV2; CDR3 protein: ASRSGSFRPDTQY
clone size: few; J gene: TRBJ1-2; V gene: TRBV6-2/TRBV6-3; CDR3 protein: ASSYSTGRGLRYT
clone size: many; J gene: TRBJ2-1; V gene: TRBV5-1; CDR3 protein: ASSLGTQSYNEQF
clone size: few; J gene: TRBJ2-3; V gene: TRBV29-1; CDR3 protein: STDSPKISSTDTQY
clone size: few; J gene: TRBJ1-5; V gene: TRBV7-6; CDR3 protein: ASSQNGNSNQPQH
clone size: few; J gene: TRBJ2-1; V gene: TRBV4-3; CDR3 protein: ASSQPWGRLAGGFSYNEQF
clone size: many; J gene: TRBJ2-6; V gene: TRBV2; CDR3 protein: ASSQEEKPGTALISGANVLT
clone size: many; J gene: TRBJ1-5; V gene: TRBV5-1; CDR3 protein: AGGLHWQGRYSNQPQH
clone size: many; J gene: TRBJ2-5; V gene: TRBV2; CDR3 protein: ASRVGAPETQY
clone size: many; J gene: TRBJ2-2; V gene: TRBV2; CDR3 protein: ASNLDSPGGELF
clone size: few; J gene: TRBJ2-1; V gene: TRBV29-1; CDR3 protein: SVATAEQF
clone size: many; J gene: TRBJ1-2; V gene: TRBV11-2; CDR3 protein: ASSLEGRRQGANGYT
clone size: many; J gene: TRBJ2-1; V gene: TRBV20-1; CDR3 protein: SADTSGRDNEQF
clone size: .; J gene: TRBJ2-3; V gene: TRBV10-3; CDR3 protein: AITTGEGSDTQY
clone size: many; J gene: TRBJ1-4; V gene: TRBV27; CDR3 protein: ASSSPRGGSEKLF
clone size: .; J gene: TRBJ2-1; V gene: TRBV28; CDR3 protein: ASTKSTGSSYNEQF
clone size: .; J gene: TRBJ2-1; V gene: TRBV28; CDR3 protein: ASRFPGLGHNEQF
clone size: many; J gene: TRBJ2-2; V gene: TRBV24-1; CDR3 protein: ATSDSTTGELF
clone size: many; J gene: TRBJ2-7; V gene: TRBV6-1; CDR3 protein: ASQQTSGTLYEQY
clone size: .; J gene: TRBJ2-7; V gene: TRBV7-4; CDR3 protein: ASSLVAGNEHY